Listed below are T cell receptor beta chains from one sample, sequenced in a study of cytomegalovirus exposure and HLA in healthy donors. The repertoire was sequenced with immunoSEQ multiplex PCR; TCRdb's copy has only in-frame clones and lacks some. The table has about 150,000 clones, about 88% seen once; the top ten hold 3.3%. Source material: PBMCs. The source of these receptors is a young woman in good health and CMV-seropositive. CDR3s include the opening cysteine and the closing phenylalanine or tryptophan. D genes are given only for firm matches.

j_call v_call d_call cdr3_nt cdr3_aa
TRBJ1-1 TRBV25-1 NA TGTGCCAGCAGTTCTTCTCTCCCGAACACTGAAGCTTTCTTT CASSSSLPNTEAFF
TRBJ2-1 TRBV28 TRBD1 TGTGCCAGCAGTTTCCGGACAGGCGGGTTGAACAATGAGCAGTTCTTC CASSFRTGGLNNEQFF
TRBJ2-5 TRBV7-9 TRBD2 TGTGCCAGCAGCCGCTTGGAACTAGCGGGAGGAAGGGAGACCCAGTACTTC CASSRLELAGGRETQYF
TRBJ2-7 TRBV19 TRBD2 TGTGCCAGTAGTATAGTCGGGGGGGACTCCTACGAGCAGTACTTC CASSIVGGDSYEQYF
TRBJ1-1 TRBV11-3 NA TGTGCCAGCGGTCCGACTCGACCGGGAACTGAAGCTTTCTTT CASGPTRPGTEAFF
TRBJ1-2 TRBV5-6 NA TGTGCCAGCAGCTTAAACTTTTTAGGGCTACGGGGTGGCTACACCTTC CASSLNFLGLRGGYTF
TRBJ2-7 TRBV25-1 TRBD1 TGTGCCAGCATGCCCCAGGGGGCGCGTTACGAGCAGTACTTC CASMPQGARYEQYF
TRBJ2-7 TRBV7-7 TRBD2 TGTGCCAGCAGCCGGGGACTAGCGGGAGCGGGTGAGCAGTACTTC CASSRGLAGAGEQYF
TRBJ2-7 TRBV4-2 TRBD2 TGTGCCAGCAGCCAAGAGGGACTAGCGGGACCTTCCTACGAGCAGTACTTC CASSQEGLAGPSYEQYF
TRBJ2-1 TRBV5-1 NA TGCGCCAGCAGCTCTGCCCAGGGGTCCTACAATGAGCAGTTCTTC CASSSAQGSYNEQFF
TRBJ2-3 TRBV7-2 NA TGTGCCAGCAGCTTAGGGGCAAATACAGATACGCAGTATTTT CASSLGANTDTQYF
TRBJ1-5 TRBV19 NA TGTGCCAGTAGTACCTCCTGGGGCGGCAATCAGCCCCAGCATTTT CASSTSWGGNQPQHF
TRBJ2-1 TRBV6-1 TRBD1 TGTGCCAGCAGTGTACAGGGGGTCCAGCTCTACAATGAGCAGTTCTTC CASSVQGVQLYNEQFF